Listed below are T cell receptor beta chains from one sample, sequenced in a study of shared clonotypes between healthy human individuals. TCRdb's copy holds only in-frame clones and misses some; the assay was immunoSEQ multiplex PCR. The table records 2 million or so clones, about 95% of them present only once. Sequencing input: naive CD8+ T cells sorted from blood. These receptors were obtained from a man between 18 and 29 years old in good health. Both conserved end residues are part of each CDR3. A D gene is named only where the DNA matches it firmly. Rows give clone size only sometimes, using once, few, many, or a class for an expanded clone.

>TRBV5-6|NA|NA|TRBJ1-3
TGTGCCAGCAGCTGGGGAACGGAACGAAACACCATATATTTT
CASSWGTERNTIYF
>TRBV11-2|TRBD1|NA|TRBJ1-2
TGTGCCAGCAGCTTAGGAGGGACAGGAGCTAACTATGGCTACACCTTC
CASSLGGTGANYGYTF
>TRBV10-1|TRBD2|NA|TRBJ2-1
TGCGCCAGCAGTGAGTCGGGACTAGTTCATTCTTTGGCCTACAATGAGCAGTTCTTC
CASSESGLVHSLAYNEQFF
>TRBV30|TRBD1|NA|TRBJ2-5
TGTGCCTGGAGTGGGACAGGCCAAGAGACCCAGTACTTC
CAWSGTGQETQYF
>TRBV6-5|NA|NA|TRBJ2-2
TGTGCCAGCAGTTATATACCGTCAGGCGGGGAGCTGTTTTTT
CASSYIPSGGELFF
>TRBV4-1|NA|NA|TRBJ1-4
TGCGCCAGCAGCCAAGTCATTCAGGATGAAAAACTGTTTTTT
CASSQVIQDEKLFF
>TRBV6-1|NA|NA|TRBJ2-7
TGTGCCAGCAGTGAAGTCAGGACCTTCTCCTACGAGCAGTACTTC
CASSEVRTFSYEQYF
>TRBV11-3|NA|NA|TRBJ1-1
TGTGCCAGCAGCTTAGGCGGGGTTATGAACACTGAAGCTTTCTTT
CASSLGGVMNTEAFF
>TRBV5-6|TRBD1|NA|TRBJ1-6
TGTGCCAGCAGTTGGGGACAGGGTGGTTCACCCCTCCACTTT
CASSWGQGGSPLHF
>TRBV9|NA|NA|TRBJ1-1
TGTGCCAGCAGCGTAGGGGGGGTTGGCACTGAAGCTTTCTTT
CASSVGGVGTEAFF
>TRBV27|TRBD2|NA|TRBJ2-1
TGTGCCAGCAGCTCCCCTTCCGGGACTAGCTACAATGAGCAGTTCTTC
CASSSPSGTSYNEQFF
>TRBV5-5|NA|once|TRBJ1-2
TGTGCCAGCAGCTTCTACCCAGGGGAGAATGAGGGGTTCGATGGCTACACCTTC
CASSFYPGENEGFDGYTF
>TRBV19|TRBD2|NA|TRBJ2-1
TGTGCCAGTACCTCACTAGCGGGGGGGTACAATGAGCAGTTCTTC
CASTSLAGGYNEQFF
>TRBV5-5|NA|NA|TRBJ2-7
TGTGCCAGCAGCATGCAGGGACAAGACAGCTACGAGCAGTACTTC
CASSMQGQDSYEQYF
>TRBV5-1|TRBD1|NA|TRBJ1-1
TGCGCCAGCAGCTTCGGGACAGGTCATGAAGCTTTCTTT
CASSFGTGHEAFF
>TRBV5-8|NA|NA|TRBJ1-1
TGTGCCAGCAGCCCGGACAGAGTTGAAGCTTTCTTT
CASSPDRVEAFF
>TRBV7-9|NA|NA|TRBJ1-1
TGTGCCAGCAGCGACGGCATGAACACTGAAGCTTTCTTT
CASSDGMNTEAFF
>TRBV27|NA|NA|TRBJ2-7
TGTGCCAGCAGTCTCCGGGACACCCGCTCCTACGAGCAGTACTTC
CASSLRDTRSYEQYF
>TRBV11-2|NA|once|TRBJ2-7
TGTGCCAGCAGCTTAGACCAGGGAAACCTCTACGAGCAGTACTTC
CASSLDQGNLYEQYF
>TRBV7-8|TRBD1|NA|TRBJ2-2
TGTGCCAGCAGCTTAGCTGTCGGACAGGCCCAAATGAACACCGGGGAGCTGTTTTTT
CASSLAVGQAQMNTGELFF
>TRBV13|NA|NA|TRBJ1-4
TGTGCCAGCAGCTTAGGCCCGAGGGTTAATGAAAAACTGTTTTTT
CASSLGPRVNEKLFF
>TRBV6-5|TRBD2|NA|TRBJ2-1
TGTGCCAGCAGAAAACTAGCGGGGGGCGGGGATGAGCAGTTCTTC
CASRKLAGGGDEQFF